Here is one T cell receptor beta chain with its context. The antigen it binds to is not known. This sample was taken from a study of cytomegalovirus exposure and HLA in healthy donors (dated by TCRdb to about 2017). Broadly, across the study: An earlier analysis of fewer than 750 of the donors reported about 260 Gb of sequence data and some 110 million unique TCR beta sequences obtained from about 180 million T cells. An early release covering about 600 HLA-typed donors comprised roughly 300 gigabases of sequencing data and 85 million or so unique TCR sequences. The genetic ancestry cluster associated with self-reported Caucasian donors included 65% to 90% of the 398 genotyped donors. The study aimed to test whether cataloging public T cell receptors could reveal signatures of past pathogen exposure. Using immunosequencing, the study profiled T cell repertoires from 500 to 800 subjects and related those repertoires to cytomegalovirus serostatus. Besides the first cohort of around 670 subjects, a separate validation cohort made up of 120 different subjects was used. The study combined high-throughput TCR immunosequencing, statistical association of individual TCRs with disease status, and machine learning to predict cytomegalovirus infection status. A later analysis re-examined previously published TCR beta repertoires from 610 or so donors and added high-resolution HLA genotyping to investigate patterns of TCR occurrence. In the later analysis, no new phenotypic data were used to find candidate immune exposures; instead, reliance was placed on TCR beta sequences and their occurrence across donors. In an earlier analysis of 500 to 650 of the donors, high-throughput TCR beta sequencing was used to judge whether each TCR beta V gene segment behaved as functional or pseudogenic. Donor age, sex, ethnicity and CMV serostatus were collected together with the repertoire data. A later genetic analysis took genome-wide SNP genotypes for about three fifths of the 666 donors and used that subset as a discovery cohort. All discovery cohort repertoires had been generated on a single sequencing platform. HLA typing covered class I and class II loci at four-digit resolution. The number of typed donors differed by locus: 629-630 for A, B, C, DRB1 and DQB1; approximately 540 for DQA1; about 600 for DPA1; and about 450 for DPB1. Roughly 5 DR-DQ haplotypes were treated as single units for association and clustering because of strong linkage in the cohort. On average, over 200,000 unique TCR beta nucleotide sequences were sequenced per donor among fewer than 500 genotyped donors of the cohort, with roughly 18% of those sequences being non-productive.

The library was made by the immunoSEQ multiplex PCR assay. A mixture of 60 forward primers for TCR Vbeta segments and 13 reverse primers for TCR Jbeta segments was used in the multiplex PCR. Amplification of the CDR3 region of rearranged TCR beta genes was performed with a multiplex PCR assay on genomic DNA. The Illumina HiSeq System was used to sequence the amplified TCR beta libraries as 87-base-pair reads. The original methods were these. In a later analysis, roughly 80 million unique TCR beta chains were counted across the 690 or so repertoires, and around 10 million of these chains were shared by at least two donors. A nearest-neighbor algorithm error-corrected the raw reads and collapsed the reads into unique sequences, merging closely related sequences to remove PCR and sequencing errors. CDR3 sequences were aligned to IMGT reference sequences to assign V, D and J gene segments. For a sequence to be retained, at least a six-nucleotide match to both a V gene segment and a J gene segment was required. A rearrangement was called productive if the CDR3 had no stop codons and remained in frame with V and J, and every other rearrangement was called non-productive. Following IMGT convention, CDR3 was defined as the stretch from the second conserved V-encoded cysteine to the conserved J-encoded phenylalanine. In an earlier analysis of approximately 500 of the donors, sequences lacking an unambiguous match to a single V gene segment were excluded. In an earlier analysis of 587 of the donors, V segments were called functional above 56.7% productive rearrangements and were called segregating when the between-donor standard deviation exceeded 5%. A statistical classification framework was built for diagnosing cytomegalovirus status from the catalog of TCR beta chain sequences. V and J gene assignment, in a later analysis, came from comparing TCR nucleotide sequences with IMGT/GENE-DB human TR gene sequences. In a later analysis, CDR3 sequences and most-parsimonious VDJ recombination scenarios were assigned using the TCRdist pipeline. A later analysis defined each TCR beta chain by its CDR3 amino acid sequence plus V-gene family, and excluded reads lacking a unique V-gene family. As a way to deal with suspected cross-contamination and a sequencing artifact, a later analysis dropped 450 to 600 nucleotide sequences that were highly shared and had low generation probability. A later analysis calculated a clonal expansion index for each public chain from normalized within-repertoire ranks of inferred template counts. A later analysis computed generation probabilities with a VDJ recombination model fitted to out-of-frame rearrangements, and checked the results against IGoR. Hypergeometric tests were used in a later analysis to score TCR-TCR, TCR-HLA and TCR-CMV co-occurrence, with a repertoire-size bias correction applied to the TCR pairs. False discovery rates were estimated in a later analysis by permuting HLA or CMV assignments 20 times. In a later analysis, co-occurring TCRs were grouped using DBSCAN, and TCRdist sequence similarity was added for clustering within HLA-allele-positive subsets. Co-occurrence clustering excluded repertoires with fewer than 30,000 or more than 120,000 public chains, plus five with anomalous nucleotide sharing. TCRdb stores this immuneACCESS table with in-frame sequences only. Part of the clones is absent; in the studies checked, under half of the shortfall reflects unresolved V genes, and no reason is known for the rest. V and J calls and clone size are those listed in that table; D and trimming were worked out from the DNA. The table for this sample shows around 75,000 clones. Approximately 0.81% of the sample is held by the ten biggest clonotypes.

The paper as a whole reports these results and caveats: An earlier analysis of 587 of the donors showed that most TCR beta V segments appeared in productive rearrangements either about 90% or about 30% of the time, which broadly matched IMGT annotations. Because counts were too low, about 18 rarely observed V segments, including chromosome 9 orphons, were excluded from the earlier analysis of 587 of the donors. The study listed approximately 150 TCR beta chains as associated with cytomegalovirus. A later analysis found that TCR association rates varied across HLA loci, with DRB1 alleles showing the most associated TCRs and HLA-C alleles the fewest. Most CMV-associated TCR beta chains appeared to be HLA-restricted in a later analysis, and the HLA associations seemed to be driven largely by CMV exposure. The sequencing pipeline was judged likely to have produced a cluster of highly shared sequence variants as a technical artifact. The authors suggested that the approach could potentially be extended to other disease states and immunological phenotypes. Some IMGT-functional V segments, including TRBV6-2 and TRBV6-3, could not be distinguished by the 87-base-pair reads and were therefore excluded. A further reported finding was that TCR beta sequences accurately predicted the HLA-A and HLA-B alleles for most subjects in the first cohort. Assigning TCR associations to individual alleles was difficult when HLA alleles, especially DR and DQ, strongly co-occurred. The classifier was reported to diagnose cytomegalovirus status with high specificity and sensitivity in both the original cohort and the validation cohort. According to a later genetic analysis, donors in an Asian-associated ancestry cluster had fewer N-insertions in productive TCRs than the approximately 670-donor mean. A few of the identified cytomegalovirus-associated TCR beta chains were confirmed in vitro to be specific for cytomegalovirus antigens. Roughly uniform sequencing depth across donors was assumed in presence/absence analyses, although this assumption may not hold. In a later analysis, HLA-associated TCR beta chains showed more clonal expansion and lower generation probabilities than non-associated chains that were equally common. While some public TCRs were present in many individuals, most TCR sequences turned up only very rarely across donors. This cohort had only TCR beta chains sequenced, and the lack of alpha or paired-chain data limited which features could be detected. HLA typing was unavailable for some donors at each locus, so association tests used only the typed subset. In a later analysis, several top co-occurrence clusters were reported to appear linked to parvovirus B19, influenza, CMV and Epstein-Barr virus. The only immune exposure information available for the cohort was CMV serostatus. An association between a missense DCLRE1C variant and V-gene and J-gene trimming of TCR beta chains was found in a later genetic analysis and replicated in an independent cohort. Correlated functional status among segregating V segments might reflect linkage disequilibrium, but an unknown experimental factor could not be ruled out. In a later analysis, 16,951 TCR beta sequences were associated with specific HLA alleles at a false discovery rate of 0.05.

Trimming accounts for 0 bases at V and 5 bases at J, while the number of junction bases matched to no gene is 7. From the cysteine through the phenylalanine, the CDR3 covers 16 amino acids. CDR3 DNA is the only sequence kept; it has 48 bases, read in frame from the first base. Taken from the germline V gene (reference sequence), the CDR1 and CDR2 loops are LNHDA and SQIVND. The cohort consisted of 650 to 850 healthy bone marrow donors. At the time of sampling, all cohort members were nominally healthy, though unrecorded immune exposures were likely present. The donor was CMV seronegative and was included in the group of several hundred seronegative cohort members. A peripheral blood sample was collected from each donor, and TCR beta sequencing was performed on peripheral blood mononuclear cells. Genomic DNA extraction from the blood cell samples was performed with the Qiagen DNeasy Blood Extraction Kit.

The V and J genes are TRBV19 and TRBJ2-7, with 10 bases in between that match TRBD2. The sequence derives from a boy younger than 18 in good health and CMV-seronegative. Material: PBMCs. The bases read TGTGCCAGTAGTATAGATCGAGCGGGAGGGCCGAACGAGCAGTACTTC. Translated, it gives CASSIDRAGGPNEQYF.